What follows is one T cell receptor beta chain and its context. Reverse transcription of extracted RNA yielded cDNA, which provided the sequencing template. Data came from immunoSEQ multiplex PCR; TCRdb stores just in-frame clones and leaves some out. Of 150,000 or so clones detected, over 80% appear once; the ten largest clones hold approximately 16%. This record belongs to a study of CD8+ T cells in alopecia areata. As for the study in general: Among treated patients, oral tofacitinib was administered at 5 to 10 mg twice daily.

Trimming stripped 2 bases from V and 8 bases from J, with 6 bases between. Germline V gene data show CDR1 as MNHEY and CDR2 as SMNVEV (reference sequence). The CDR3 is made up of 12 amino acids. The sample consisted of CD8+ T cells sorted from blood, taken at week 0. The chain joins TRBV27 to TRBJ1-4, with D uncertain. The source is a human donor with alopecia areata. The CDR3 DNA sequence: TGTGCCAGCAGTTTAGGAGGGGAAAAACTGTTTTTT. It specifies CASSLGGEKLFF.